These 16 T cell receptor beta chains were all obtained from the same sample, sequenced in a study of OX40 agonist ivuxolimab in advanced cancers. Profiling relied on immunoSEQ multiplex PCR, and the TCRdb table lists in-frame clones only, not all of them. The table records about 91,000 clones, 70% to 90% of them present only once. This specimen consisted of CD4+ or CD8+ T cells sorted from blood, obtained in a trial of the OX40 agonist ivuxolimab. All receptors come from an adult with an advanced solid tumor such as melanoma, head and neck, liver or kidney cancer.

The rearrangement uses TRBV10-3 and TRBJ2-2, with D possibly being TRBD2 (6 bases). V lost 1 base, J lost 4 bases, and 7 bases lay in between. The germline V gene has CDR1 ENHRY and CDR2 SYGVKD. The CDR3 is 14 residues long. CDR3 coding DNA: TGTGCCATCAGTGAGTTCGGGGGCACCGGGGAGCTGTTTTTT. It translates to CAISEFGGTGELFF.

CDR3 loop: CSVGRDPDGYTF. The CDR3 DNA follows: TGCAGCGTCGGTAGGGATCCCGATGGCTACACCTTC. This rearrangement joins TRBV29-1 to TRBJ1-2; D is uncertain. V lost 6 bases, J lost 6 bases, and 14 bases lay in between. In germline, CDR1 is SQVTM, CDR2 ANQGSEA. The CDR3 covers 12 residues.

The chain joins TRBV5-6 to TRBJ1-5; TRBD1 matches at 9 bases. This CDR3 region has 16 residues. CDR1 is SGHDT, CDR2 YYEEEE, per germline. The V segment lost 1 base and the J segment 7 bases; nucleotides outside the gene matches: 9. CDR3 DNA: TGTGCCAGCAGCTTGTACGGACAGGGGAATGGACAGCCCCAGCATTTT. Residues: CASSLYGQGNGQPQHF.

The chain employs TRBV5-1 and TRBJ2-5, with D perhaps matching TRBD2 (5 bases). V lost 2 bases, J lost 3 bases, and 26 bases lay in between. This CDR3 is 19 amino acids long. The germline gives CDR1 SGHRS, CDR2 YFSETQ. The CDR3: CASSFGEGPGVGQKETQYF. The CDR3 nucleotides are TGCGCCAGCAGCTTCGGGGAAGGGCCTGGGGTCGGTCAAAAAGAGACCCAGTACTTC.

The V and J genes are TRBV19 and TRBJ2-1; 14 positions match TRBD2. Germline assignment: CDR1 LNHDA and CDR2 SQIVND (reference sequence). The J segment lost 8 bases and the V segment lost 9 bases, leaving 6 bases of the junction unmatched. The CDR3 consists of 14 residues. The CDR3 sequence is CASETSGGVHEQFF. CDR3 coding DNA: TGTGCCAGCGAGACTAGCGGGGGGGTGCATGAGCAGTTCTTC.

This chain uses TRBV6-5 with TRBJ2-2; D is ambiguous. Trimming cost V 5 bases and J 8 bases, with 12 bases left between them. The CDR3 has 13 residues. Looked up from germline, CDR1 is MNHEY and CDR2 is SVGAGI. CDR3 protein: CASSPLVSGELFF. The CDR3 bases are TGTGCCAGCAGTCCCCTGGTCAGTGGGGAGCTGTTTTTT.

The chain uses TRBV2 and TRBJ1-1; D unclear. The CDR3 contains 13 residues. V gave up 7 bases and J gave up 3 bases, with 12 bases separating them. Germline V gene lookup returns CDR1 SNHLY and CDR2 FYNNEI. The CDR3 DNA sequence: TGTGCCAGCAATCGCCAAAGGGACACTGAAGCTTTCTTT. It yields the protein CASNRQRDTEAFF.

The chain is built from TRBV2 and TRBJ2-7, with D perhaps TRBD1 (5 bases). V was clipped by 2 bases and J by 0 bases, with 11 bases between them. CDR1 and CDR2 from the germline V gene are SNHLY and FYNNEI. The CDR3 extends over 15 amino acids. CDR3 nucleotides: TGTGCCAGCAGTGAACTAGGGGTCCCCTCCTACGAGCAGTACTTC. Protein product: CASSELGVPSYEQYF.

The rearrangement joins TRBV28 to TRBJ1-2; no clear D gene. Trimming removed 4 bases at V and 6 bases at J, with 3 bases between. CDR3 size: 10 residues. Germline V gene lookup returns CDR1 MDHEN and CDR2 SYDVKM. In DNA form, the CDR3 reads TGTGCCAGCAGTTCTCATGGCTACACCTTC. Translating it yields CASSSHGYTF.

The chain uses TRBV5-1 and TRBJ2-7; D not certain. This CDR3 spans 15 amino acids. Germline V gene data show CDR1 as SGHRS and CDR2 as YFSETQ. V gave up 0 bases and J gave up 0 bases, with 10 bases separating them. CDR3 coding DNA: TGCGCCAGCAGCTTGGTAGGCAGATCCTCCTACGAGCAGTACTTC. Its translation: CASSLVGRSSYEQYF. Filled out from reference TRBV5-1 and TRBJ2-7, the complete variable domain reads KAGVTQTPRYLIKTRGQQVTLSCSPISGHRSVSWYQQTPGQGLQFLFEYFSETQRNKGNFPGRFSGRQFSNSRSEMNVSTLELGDSALYLCASSLVGRSSYEQYFGPGTRLTVT.

The chain has TRBV15 and TRBJ1-2, with TRBD1 identical over 8 bases. The CDR3 has 13 amino acids. Trimming removed 3 bases from V and 10 bases from J; junction bases left unmatched: 7. CDR1 and CDR2 (germline): LNHNV, YYDKDF (reference sequence). The CDR3 here is CATSRPDRGPYTF. The CDR3, as DNA: TGTGCCACCAGCAGGCCCGACAGGGGACCCTACACCTTC.

This rearrangement joins TRBV10-2 to TRBJ2-2; D is perhaps TRBD2 (7 bases). Trimming cost V 10 bases and J 4 bases, with 16 bases left between them. Germline V gene data show CDR1 as WSHSY and CDR2 as SAAADI. CDR3 length: 14 amino acids. The CDR3 spells CATEGGRGTGELFF. CDR3 DNA: TGCGCCACCGAGGGGGGGCGGGGCACCGGGGAGCTGTTTTTT.

The chain employs TRBV5-1 and TRBJ2-7; D gene uncertain. The CDR3 runs to 14 residues. The V end was cut by 1 base, the J end by 1 base, with 9 bases between. Germline-derived CDR1 and CDR2 are SGHRS and YFSETQ. The CDR3 DNA reads TGCGCCAGCAGCTTGAACCTGGGGTCCTACGAGCAGTACTTC. Its translation is CASSLNLGSYEQYF.

The chain recombines TRBV19 with TRBJ2-5; D might be TRBD2 (6 bases). CDR1 LNHDA and CDR2 SQIVND come from the germline V gene (reference sequence). CDR3 length: 12 residues. Trimming stripped 10 bases from V and 1 base from J, with 10 bases between. The CDR3 DNA reads TGTGCCACCGGAGCGGGCCAAGAGACCCAGTACTTC. Translation: CATGAGQETQYF.

The rearrangement uses TRBV28 and TRBJ1-6; 12 bases are a match to TRBD1. V gave up 7 bases and J gave up 8 bases; unmatched junction bases: 9. The CDR3 runs 16 residues. Germline V gene lookup returns CDR1 MDHEN and CDR2 SYDVKM. CDR3 sequence reads: CASIPGQGALDSPLHF. CDR3 bases: TGTGCCAGCATTCCGGGACAGGGGGCTTTGGATTCACCCCTCCACTTT.

The CDR3 region has the DNA TGCGCCAGCAGCCAAGACGGCGGGACTAGCGACAATGAGCAGTTCTTC. Its protein product is CASSQDGGTSDNEQFF. This chain links TRBV4-3 with TRBJ2-1; 10 nucleotides match TRBD2. The V and J ends lost 0 bases and 5 bases, in that order; junction bases with no gene match: 4. Germline-derived CDR1 and CDR2 are LGHNA and YSLEER. The CDR3 sequence is 16 residues long.